Listed below are T cell receptor beta chains from one sample, sequenced in a study of blood T cell repertoires in COVID-19. This table comes from immunoSEQ multiplex PCR, and its TCRdb copy is limited to in-frame clones, with some not included. The repertoire consists of fewer than 200,000 clones, with about 84% occurring once and the leading ten covering about 12%. The sample was PBMCs or T cells enriched from blood (not recorded which). These receptors originate from a man aged 50-59 years who had recovered from COVID-19. CDR3s include the opening cysteine and the closing phenylalanine or tryptophan. The order of the fields is clone size, V gene, CDR3 length, D gene, J gene, CDR3 DNA, CDR3 protein. D genes are given only for firm matches. Only part of the rows carry a size: once, few, many, or a class if the clone is expanded.

abundance: few; v_gene: TRBV19; len: 14; d_gene: TRBD1; j_gene: TRBJ1-1; CDR3nt: TGTGCCAGTAGTATACAGGGGGGGAACACTGAAGCTTTCTTT; CDR3aa: CASSIQGGNTEAFF
abundance: once; v_gene: TRBV4-2; len: 13; d_gene: .; j_gene: TRBJ2-7; CDR3nt: TGTGCCAGCAGCCGCGACACATCCTACGAGCAGTACTTC; CDR3aa: CASSRDTSYEQYF
abundance: .; v_gene: TRBV5-1; len: 15; d_gene: .; j_gene: TRBJ2-6; CDR3nt: TGCGCCAGCAGCTTCGGGGACTCTGGGGCCAACGTCCTGACTTTC; CDR3aa: CASSFGDSGANVLTF
abundance: once; v_gene: TRBV5-1; len: 14; d_gene: TRBD2; j_gene: TRBJ2-1; CDR3nt: TGCGCCAGCAGTTTGACTAGCGGGTACAATGAGCAGTTCTTC; CDR3aa: CASSLTSGYNEQFF
abundance: .; v_gene: TRBV14; len: 15; d_gene: .; j_gene: TRBJ2-3; CDR3nt: TGTGCCAGCAGCCAAGGTTCCCTTCCCACAGATACGCAGTATTTT; CDR3aa: CASSQGSLPTDTQYF
abundance: few; v_gene: TRBV5-1; len: 14; d_gene: .; j_gene: TRBJ1-2; CDR3nt: TGCGCCAGCAGCTTGGCCACAGGGCGCTATGGCTACACCTTC; CDR3aa: CASSLATGRYGYTF
abundance: .; v_gene: TRBV12-3/TRBV12-4; len: 12; d_gene: .; j_gene: TRBJ2-1; CDR3nt: TGTGCCAGCAGTCCGACGGTCGGGGAGCAGTTCTTC; CDR3aa: CASSPTVGEQFF
abundance: .; v_gene: TRBV18; len: 14; d_gene: .; j_gene: TRBJ1-1; CDR3nt: TGTGCCAGCTCACCGACAGGCCAGAACACTGAAGCTTTCTTT; CDR3aa: CASSPTGQNTEAFF
abundance: .; v_gene: TRBV12-5; len: 16; d_gene: TRBD1; j_gene: TRBJ2-7; CDR3nt: TGTGCTAGTGGTTTGGTACAGGGGACAGTCGTCTACGAGCAGTACTTC; CDR3aa: CASGLVQGTVVYEQYF
abundance: many; v_gene: TRBV2; len: 15; d_gene: TRBD1; j_gene: TRBJ1-4; CDR3nt: TGTGCCAGCAGTGGGGACAGGGTGAGACGTGGAAAACTGTTTTTT; CDR3aa: CASSGDRVRRGKLFF
abundance: .; v_gene: TRBV6-6; len: 13; d_gene: .; j_gene: TRBJ2-2; CDR3nt: TGTGCCAGCAAGGAGGGAGTCACCGGGGAGCTGTTTTTT; CDR3aa: CASKEGVTGELFF
abundance: .; v_gene: TRBV5-4; len: 15; d_gene: TRBD2; j_gene: TRBJ2-3; CDR3nt: TGTGCCAGCAGCTTGGGCGGGGGTAGCACAGATACGCAGTATTTT; CDR3aa: CASSLGGGSTDTQYF
abundance: .; v_gene: TRBV9; len: 18; d_gene: TRBD2; j_gene: TRBJ2-1; CDR3nt: TGTGCCAGCAGCGTAGAAATAGCGGGGGGGAAGTCCTACAATGAGCAGTTCTTC; CDR3aa: CASSVEIAGGKSYNEQFF
abundance: few; v_gene: TRBV2; len: 15; d_gene: TRBD2; j_gene: TRBJ2-1; CDR3nt: TGTGCCAGCAGTGGAGCACTAGCGGGGGTCAATGAGCAGTTCTTC; CDR3aa: CASSGALAGVNEQFF
abundance: .; v_gene: TRBV21-1; len: 14; d_gene: .; j_gene: TRBJ1-1; CDR3nt: TGTGCCAGCAGCATGGGAGCGGGAGGCACTGAAGCTTTCTTT; CDR3aa: CASSMGAGGTEAFF
abundance: .; v_gene: TRBV3-1/TRBV3-2; len: 15; d_gene: TRBD2; j_gene: TRBJ2-1; CDR3nt: TGTGCCAGCAGCAGAGGACTAGCGGATAACAATGAGCAGTTCTTC; CDR3aa: CASSRGLADNNEQFF
abundance: .; v_gene: TRBV7-8; len: 14; d_gene: TRBD1; j_gene: TRBJ1-6; CDR3nt: TGTGCCAGCAGCGCGGACAGGGGGGATTCACCCCTCCACTTT; CDR3aa: CASSADRGDSPLHF
abundance: .; v_gene: TRBV5-6; len: 14; d_gene: TRBD1; j_gene: TRBJ1-2; CDR3nt: TGTGCCAGCAGCTTGGCGACAGGGGCTTATGGCTACACCTTC; CDR3aa: CASSLATGAYGYTF
abundance: .; v_gene: TRBV5-3; len: 19; d_gene: .; j_gene: TRBJ2-5; CDR3nt: TGTGCCAGAATTCTGAAACCCGGGGGATTCCCCATACTGAAAGAGACCCAGTACTTC; CDR3aa: CARILKPGGFPILKETQYF
abundance: .; v_gene: TRBV4-1; len: 16; d_gene: .; j_gene: TRBJ1-1; CDR3nt: TGCGCCAGCAGCCAACCATCCGACATATTGAACACTGAAGCTTTCTTT; CDR3aa: CASSQPSDILNTEAFF
abundance: few; v_gene: TRBV4-1; len: 18; d_gene: .; j_gene: TRBJ2-1; CDR3nt: TGCGCCAGCAGCCAAGTTCCCCGTAGCGCGAGCTCCTACAATGAGCAGTTCTTC; CDR3aa: CASSQVPRSASSYNEQFF
abundance: .; v_gene: TRBV12-5; len: 14; d_gene: .; j_gene: TRBJ2-1; CDR3nt: TGTGCTAGTGGTACGTCGGGGAGCTACAATGAGCAGTTCTTC; CDR3aa: CASGTSGSYNEQFF
abundance: .; v_gene: TRBV19; len: 15; d_gene: .; j_gene: TRBJ2-7; CDR3nt: TGTGCCAGTAGTATAGATGGGGCTACCTCCTACGAGCAGTACTTC; CDR3aa: CASSIDGATSYEQYF
abundance: .; v_gene: TRBV9; len: 17; d_gene: TRBD1; j_gene: TRBJ1-2; CDR3nt: TGTGCCAGCAGCGTAGAAAGGACAGGCCTACTTAACTATGGCTACACCTTC; CDR3aa: CASSVERTGLLNYGYTF
abundance: .; v_gene: TRBV19; len: 13; d_gene: .; j_gene: TRBJ1-4; CDR3nt: TGTGCCAGTAAGGGGCTCGGTAATGAAAAACTGTTTTTT; CDR3aa: CASKGLGNEKLFF
abundance: .; v_gene: TRBV16; len: 15; d_gene: .; j_gene: TRBJ1-1; CDR3nt: TGTGCCAGCAGCCAATTGGCGGGGGCAGGCACTGAAGCTTTCTTT; CDR3aa: CASSQLAGAGTEAFF
abundance: .; v_gene: TRBV6-5; len: 13; d_gene: .; j_gene: TRBJ1-5; CDR3nt: TGTGCCAGCAGCCTGACTAGAGGACAGCCCCAGCATTTT; CDR3aa: CASSLTRGQPQHF
abundance: .; v_gene: TRBV19; len: 16; d_gene: .; j_gene: TRBJ1-5; CDR3nt: TGTGCCAGTAGGGTGACAGGCCCGGCCAGCAATCAGCCCCAGCATTTT; CDR3aa: CASRVTGPASNQPQHF
abundance: .; v_gene: TRBV3-1/TRBV3-2; len: 15; d_gene: TRBD1; j_gene: TRBJ2-7; CDR3nt: TGTGCCAGCAGCCAGTCTAACGGGACAGGGGGCGAGCAGTACTTC; CDR3aa: CASSQSNGTGGEQYF
abundance: few; v_gene: TRBV7-9; len: 14; d_gene: .; j_gene: TRBJ1-1; CDR3nt: TGTGCCAGCAGCCTACAGGGCCGAAACACTGAAGCTTTCTTT; CDR3aa: CASSLQGRNTEAFF
abundance: .; v_gene: TRBV9; len: 16; d_gene: .; j_gene: TRBJ2-6; CDR3nt: TGTGCCAGCAGCGTAGACCGAGGATCCGGGGCCAACGTCCTGACTTTC; CDR3aa: CASSVDRGSGANVLTF
abundance: .; v_gene: TRBV5-6; len: 15; d_gene: TRBD1; j_gene: TRBJ1-6; CDR3nt: TGTGCCAGCAGCTTGGGGGGGACAGGGGCTTCACCCCTCCACTTT; CDR3aa: CASSLGGTGASPLHF
abundance: .; v_gene: TRBV1; len: 16; d_gene: .; j_gene: TRBJ1-4; CDR3nt: TGCACCAGCAGCCAAGATCAGGGACAGGGGACGGAAAAACTGTTTTTT; CDR3aa: CTSSQDQGQGTEKLFF
abundance: .; v_gene: TRBV28; len: 14; d_gene: .; j_gene: TRBJ1-5; CDR3nt: TGTGCCAGCAGCCCCGACAGAGTCAATCAGCCCCAGCATTTT; CDR3aa: CASSPDRVNQPQHF
abundance: .; v_gene: TRBV19; len: 13; d_gene: .; j_gene: TRBJ1-1; CDR3nt: TGTGCCAGTAGTGTGGACCCGGGGGGGAAAGCTTTCTTT; CDR3aa: CASSVDPGGKAFF
abundance: once; v_gene: TRBV7-2; len: 14; d_gene: TRBD1; j_gene: TRBJ1-4; CDR3nt: TGTGCCAGCAGCCTTCAGGGGGCTCATGAAAAACTGTTTTTT; CDR3aa: CASSLQGAHEKLFF
abundance: .; v_gene: TRBV19; len: 14; d_gene: .; j_gene: TRBJ1-5; CDR3nt: TGTGCCACGAGACAGAGTTGGGTCAATCAGCCCCAGCATTTT; CDR3aa: CATRQSWVNQPQHF
abundance: .; v_gene: TRBV9; len: 16; d_gene: .; j_gene: TRBJ1-1; CDR3nt: TGTGCCAGCAGCGTAGGCACAGCATCGATGAACACTGAAGCTTTCTTT; CDR3aa: CASSVGTASMNTEAFF
abundance: .; v_gene: TRBV9; len: 10; d_gene: .; j_gene: TRBJ2-5; CDR3nt: TGTGCCAGCGAGAAAGAGACCCAGTACTTC; CDR3aa: CASEKETQYF
abundance: .; v_gene: TRBV7-9; len: 13; d_gene: .; j_gene: TRBJ2-7; CDR3nt: TGTGCCAGCAGCCCAAGTTCCGGGTACGAGCAGTACTTC; CDR3aa: CASSPSSGYEQYF
abundance: .; v_gene: TRBV28; len: 14; d_gene: .; j_gene: TRBJ1-5; CDR3nt: TGTGCCAGCAGTTTACAAGGGGTTCACCAGCCCCAGCATTTT; CDR3aa: CASSLQGVHQPQHF
abundance: .; v_gene: TRBV5-4; len: 17; d_gene: TRBD1; j_gene: TRBJ2-4; CDR3nt: TGTGCCAGCAGCTTGGCCAAAATGGGACAGGGCAAAAACATTCAGTACTTC; CDR3aa: CASSLAKMGQGKNIQYF
abundance: .; v_gene: TRBV11-2; len: 15; d_gene: TRBD2; j_gene: TRBJ2-1; CDR3nt: TGTGCCAGCAGCTTAGGTAGCGGGGGGGTGAATGAGCAGTTCTTC; CDR3aa: CASSLGSGGVNEQFF
abundance: .; v_gene: TRBV28; len: 14; d_gene: .; j_gene: TRBJ1-2; CDR3nt: TGTGCCAGCAGTTCGTCCCAGGGAATCCATGGCTACACCTTC; CDR3aa: CASSSSQGIHGYTF
abundance: .; v_gene: TRBV4-2; len: 18; d_gene: .; j_gene: TRBJ2-1; CDR3nt: TGTGCCAGCAGCCCTTCTCCTGGCCAGGGAACAGGTCGCAATGAGCAGTTCTTC; CDR3aa: CASSPSPGQGTGRNEQFF
abundance: .; v_gene: TRBV7-9; len: 16; d_gene: TRBD1; j_gene: TRBJ1-6; CDR3nt: TGTGCCAGCAGCTTACCCACCGGGACAGGGAGTTCACCCCTCCACTTT; CDR3aa: CASSLPTGTGSSPLHF
abundance: .; v_gene: TRBV29-1; len: 13; d_gene: TRBD1; j_gene: TRBJ1-6; CDR3nt: TGCAGCGTGGCCCAGGGGGGAGGTTCACCCCTCCACTTT; CDR3aa: CSVAQGGGSPLHF
abundance: .; v_gene: TRBV7-9; len: 16; d_gene: TRBD1; j_gene: TRBJ1-2; CDR3nt: TGTGCCAGCAGCCGGGACAGTGGTCGGTCTAACTATGGCTACACCTTC; CDR3aa: CASSRDSGRSNYGYTF
abundance: few; v_gene: TRBV3-1/TRBV3-2; len: 15; d_gene: .; j_gene: TRBJ2-7; CDR3nt: TGTGCCAGCAGCCAAGAGCCCCAACCGGCCTACGAGCAGTACTTC; CDR3aa: CASSQEPQPAYEQYF
abundance: .; v_gene: TRBV11-3; len: 14; d_gene: .; j_gene: TRBJ2-3; CDR3nt: TGTGCCAGCAGCTCCCAACATAGCACAGATACGCAGTATTTT; CDR3aa: CASSSQHSTDTQYF
abundance: once; v_gene: TRBV5-1; len: 17; d_gene: TRBD1; j_gene: TRBJ1-3; CDR3nt: TGCGCCAGCAGCTTGGGGACAGGTGGTTCCTCTGGAAACACCATATATTTT; CDR3aa: CASSLGTGGSSGNTIYF
abundance: .; v_gene: TRBV7-3; len: 15; d_gene: .; j_gene: TRBJ2-1; CDR3nt: TGTGCCAGCAGCTCGGACGGGAGCTCCTACAATGAGCAGTTCTTC; CDR3aa: CASSSDGSSYNEQFF
abundance: .; v_gene: TRBV7-9; len: 16; d_gene: TRBD1; j_gene: TRBJ1-1; CDR3nt: TGTGCCAGCAGCTTACTAAGGGGGCGAGTGAACACTGAAGCTTTCTTT; CDR3aa: CASSLLRGRVNTEAFF
abundance: .; v_gene: TRBV5-1; len: 18; d_gene: TRBD2; j_gene: TRBJ2-2; CDR3nt: TGCGCCAGCACCCCCTTGACTAGCGGGGGCTCGAACACCGGGGAGCTGTTTTTT; CDR3aa: CASTPLTSGGSNTGELFF
abundance: .; v_gene: TRBV10-1; len: 17; d_gene: TRBD1; j_gene: TRBJ1-2; CDR3nt: TGCGCCAGCAGTGAGTACCCGGGCAGGGGGCAATGGTATGGCTACACCTTC; CDR3aa: CASSEYPGRGQWYGYTF
abundance: .; v_gene: TRBV4-1; len: 17; d_gene: TRBD1; j_gene: TRBJ2-3; CDR3nt: TGCGCCAGCAGCCAAGGCCCGGCAGGGGGCAATACAGATACGCAGTATTTT; CDR3aa: CASSQGPAGGNTDTQYF
abundance: few; v_gene: TRBV3-1/TRBV3-2; len: 16; d_gene: TRBD1; j_gene: TRBJ1-2; CDR3nt: TGTGCCAGCAGCCCCGAGGACAGGGGAAGGAACTATGGCTACACCTTC; CDR3aa: CASSPEDRGRNYGYTF
abundance: .; v_gene: TRBV2; len: 15; d_gene: TRBD1; j_gene: TRBJ1-2; CDR3nt: TGTGCCAGCAGTGAATGGGCAGGGGGCGGGTATGGCTACACCTTC; CDR3aa: CASSEWAGGGYGYTF
abundance: .; v_gene: TRBV4-2; len: 13; d_gene: TRBD1; j_gene: TRBJ1-2; CDR3nt: TGTGCCAGCAGCCAAGATCCAGAGGGACAGCCAAAGTTC; CDR3aa: CASSQDPEGQPKF